Listed below are T cell receptor beta chains from one sample, sequenced in a study of regulatory T cells in long-lasting Graves disease. TCRdb re-analysed the multiplex PCR reads in MiXCR, keeping a single row per CDR3 protein. This sample has roughly 410,000 distinct CDR3 sequences; around 16% occur once, and the top ten carry under 9%. The sample was also linked to a second study, of T cells in Graves' hyperthyroidism and ophthalmopathy.

The source material was peripheral blood mononuclear cells (PBMCs), sampled at new diagnosis, from a patient treated with antithyroid drugs. These receptors originate from a woman aged 35 to 49 with Graves disease. Each CDR3 is given with its conserved first and last residue. D genes are given only for firm matches. Part of the rows lack a size; the others show once, few, many or a class for expanded clones.

V gene: TRBV28
clone size: many
D gene: TRBD1
J gene: TRBJ2-5
CDR3 DNA: TGTGCCAGCAGCCGGGACAGCCGAACCCAGTACTTC
CDR3 protein: CASSRDSRTQYF

V gene: TRBV28
clone size: few
D gene: TRBD1
J gene: TRBJ1-2
CDR3 DNA: TGTGCCAGCAGTTCCCCGACAGGGTCGGGGGGCTACACCTTC
CDR3 protein: CASSSPTGSGGYTF

V gene: TRBV29-1
clone size: many
D gene: TRBD1
J gene: TRBJ2-2
CDR3 DNA: TGCAGCGTTGCAGGGGGCACGTACACCGGGGAGCTGTTTTTT
CDR3 protein: CSVAGGTYTGELFF

V gene: TRBV20-1
clone size: few
D gene: NA
J gene: TRBJ1-5
CDR3 DNA: TGCAGTGCCAGCGACGGAGGACGGGACAATCAGCCCCAGCATTTT
CDR3 protein: CSASDGGRDNQPQHF

V gene: TRBV19
clone size: many
D gene: NA
J gene: TRBJ1-1
CDR3 DNA: TGTGCCAGTAGTATAGGGACAGAGTCTGAAGCTTTCTTT
CDR3 protein: CASSIGTESEAFF

V gene: TRBV5-1
clone size: few
D gene: TRBD1
J gene: TRBJ2-3
CDR3 DNA: TGCGCCAGCAGCCCTCCGACAGGGGGCACAGATACACAGTATTTT
CDR3 protein: CASSPPTGGTDTQYF

V gene: TRBV30
clone size: NA
D gene: NA
J gene: TRBJ2-7
CDR3 DNA: TGTGCCTGGAGTCAGGCCCTCGGCGGCGGTTCCTACGAGCAGTACTTC
CDR3 protein: CAWSQALGGGSYEQYF

V gene: TRBV28
clone size: many
D gene: NA
J gene: TRBJ2-7
CDR3 DNA: TGTGCCAGCAGGACCCGCGGACCCAGGAGCTCCTACGAGCAGTACTTC
CDR3 protein: CASRTRGPRSSYEQYF

V gene: TRBV19
clone size: NA
D gene: TRBD2
J gene: TRBJ2-1
CDR3 DNA: TGTGCCAGTAGTACAGAGCTAGCGGGATACAATGAGCAGTTCTTC
CDR3 protein: CASSTELAGYNEQFF

V gene: TRBV28
clone size: many
D gene: TRBD1
J gene: TRBJ1-1
CDR3 DNA: TGTGCCAGCAGTCCCCCTTCGACAGGGAGGCCTGAAGCTTTCTTT
CDR3 protein: CASSPPSTGRPEAFF

V gene: TRBV19
clone size: NA
D gene: NA
J gene: TRBJ2-7
CDR3 DNA: TGTGCCAGTAGTGTAGATGGGGTACGGTACGAGCAGTACTTC
CDR3 protein: CASSVDGVRYEQYF

V gene: TRBV12-3/TRBV12-4
clone size: many
D gene: NA
J gene: TRBJ1-1
CDR3 DNA: TGTGCCAGCAGTGACTACAGGGTTAGGGGGAACACTGAAGCTTTCTTT
CDR3 protein: CASSDYRVRGNTEAFF

V gene: TRBV12-3/TRBV12-4
clone size: many
D gene: TRBD1
J gene: TRBJ2-5
CDR3 DNA: TGTGCCAGCAGTTTCGGGACAGGGCAAGAGACCCAGTACTTC
CDR3 protein: CASSFGTGQETQYF

V gene: TRBV27
clone size: NA
D gene: NA
J gene: TRBJ2-2
CDR3 DNA: TGTGCCAGCAGTTTCTACGCAGCCAGGGAGCTGTTTTTT
CDR3 protein: CASSFYAARELFF

V gene: TRBV2
clone size: many
D gene: NA
J gene: TRBJ2-2
CDR3 DNA: TGTGCCAGCAGTGAACAGTACACCGGGGAGCTGTTTTTT
CDR3 protein: CASSEQYTGELFF

V gene: TRBV28
clone size: many
D gene: NA
J gene: TRBJ1-5
CDR3 DNA: TGTGCCAGCAGGTCGAGAGGAAGTAGCAATCAGCCCCAGCATTTT
CDR3 protein: CASRSRGSSNQPQHF

V gene: TRBV3-1
clone size: many
D gene: TRBD1
J gene: TRBJ2-7
CDR3 DNA: TGTGCCAGCAGCCAAGATGACAGGGCCGAGCAGTACTTC
CDR3 protein: CASSQDDRAEQYF

V gene: TRBV9
clone size: NA
D gene: TRBD1
J gene: TRBJ2-7
CDR3 DNA: TGTGCCAGCAGCGCAGGACAGGGGGCGAGAAGTGTGCAGTACTTC
CDR3 protein: CASSAGQGARSVQYF

V gene: TRBV7-2
clone size: few
D gene: NA
J gene: TRBJ2-2
CDR3 DNA: TGTGCCAGCAGCTTGCAAGGGCGTGGCACCGGGGAGCTGTTTTTT
CDR3 protein: CASSLQGRGTGELFF

V gene: TRBV28
clone size: many
D gene: NA
J gene: TRBJ1-1
CDR3 DNA: TGTGCCAGCACTCATGGGGGTGGGAACACTGAAGCTTTCTTT
CDR3 protein: CASTHGGGNTEAFF

V gene: TRBV10-3
clone size: many
D gene: TRBD1
J gene: TRBJ2-1
CDR3 DNA: TGTGCCATCAGTGATCGGACAGGGTCCCATGAGCAGTTCTTC
CDR3 protein: CAISDRTGSHEQFF

V gene: TRBV11-1
clone size: many
D gene: TRBD2
J gene: TRBJ2-5
CDR3 DNA: TGTGCCAGCAGCTTAGTTGCGGGAGGGCCCTGGGAGACCCAGTACTTC
CDR3 protein: CASSLVAGGPWETQYF

V gene: TRBV2
clone size: many
D gene: TRBD1
J gene: TRBJ1-6
CDR3 DNA: TGTGCCAGCAGTGCTCAGGGGGCTTCACCCCTCCACTTT
CDR3 protein: CASSAQGASPLHF

V gene: TRBV2
clone size: many
D gene: NA
J gene: TRBJ2-1
CDR3 DNA: TGTGCCAGCAGTGGTCTAGAGAGCTCCTACAATGAGCAGTTCTTC
CDR3 protein: CASSGLESSYNEQFF

V gene: TRBV10-3
clone size: many
D gene: NA
J gene: TRBJ1-5
CDR3 DNA: TGTGCCATCTGGGGAGTCAATCAGCCCCAGCATTTT
CDR3 protein: CAIWGVNQPQHF

V gene: TRBV12-3/TRBV12-4
clone size: few
D gene: NA
J gene: TRBJ2-3
CDR3 DNA: TGTGCCGGCAGTCTCAGACAGGGCACAGATACGCAGTATTTT
CDR3 protein: CAGSLRQGTDTQYF

V gene: TRBV27
clone size: many
D gene: TRBD1
J gene: TRBJ1-1
CDR3 DNA: TGTGCCAGCAGTTTATCCGGCAGGGGGCCTCCTTACTGGCCAGCTTTCTTT
CDR3 protein: CASSLSGRGPPYWPAFF

V gene: TRBV6-2/TRBV6-3
clone size: NA
D gene: TRBD2
J gene: TRBJ2-1
CDR3 DNA: TGTGCCAGCAGTCCACAGCGGGACGCCGTTTATGAGCAGTTCTTC
CDR3 protein: CASSPQRDAVYEQFF

V gene: TRBV5-4
clone size: NA
D gene: NA
J gene: TRBJ1-3
CDR3 DNA: TGTGCCAGCAGATCGGGCCGCGACCAGGACACCATATATTTT
CDR3 protein: CASRSGRDQDTIYF

V gene: TRBV4-1
clone size: many
D gene: NA
J gene: TRBJ2-7
CDR3 DNA: TGCGCCAGCAGCCAAGACGGAGCGGTCGGCTACGAGCAGTACTTC
CDR3 protein: CASSQDGAVGYEQYF

V gene: TRBV28
clone size: many
D gene: TRBD1
J gene: TRBJ2-5
CDR3 DNA: TGTGCCAGCAGTTTATGGGGGACAGGACAAGAGACCCAGTACTTC
CDR3 protein: CASSLWGTGQETQYF

V gene: TRBV28
clone size: many
D gene: TRBD1
J gene: TRBJ2-4
CDR3 DNA: TGTGCCAGCAGTCCACGACAGGGAAACATTCAGTACTTC
CDR3 protein: CASSPRQGNIQYF

V gene: TRBV5-1
clone size: many
D gene: NA
J gene: TRBJ1-3
CDR3 DNA: TGCGCCAGACCACCGGTGACAGGTGTGGAAGGAAACACCATATATTTT
CDR3 protein: CARPPVTGVEGNTIYF

V gene: TRBV7-2
clone size: many
D gene: NA
J gene: TRBJ2-3
CDR3 DNA: TGTGCCAGCAGCAAGGGACGGGGCACAGATACGCAGTATTTT
CDR3 protein: CASSKGRGTDTQYF

V gene: TRBV4-3
clone size: NA
D gene: TRBD2
J gene: TRBJ2-7
CDR3 DNA: TGCGCCAGCAGCCAACTAGCGGGAAACTCCTACGAGCAGTACTTC
CDR3 protein: CASSQLAGNSYEQYF

V gene: TRBV7-9
clone size: many
D gene: TRBD2
J gene: TRBJ2-1
CDR3 DNA: TGTGCCAGCAGCTTTGCAGCGGGGGCTCGCAATGAGCAGTTCTTC
CDR3 protein: CASSFAAGARNEQFF

V gene: TRBV28
clone size: many
D gene: NA
J gene: TRBJ2-1
CDR3 DNA: TGTGCCAGCAACGGCAGGAGCTCCTACAATGAGCAGTTCTTC
CDR3 protein: CASNGRSSYNEQFF

V gene: TRBV2
clone size: few
D gene: TRBD1
J gene: TRBJ2-2
CDR3 DNA: TGTGCCAGCAGTCCACAGGGGAAAGAGACCGGGGAGCTGTTTTTT
CDR3 protein: CASSPQGKETGELFF

V gene: TRBV5-1
clone size: few
D gene: NA
J gene: TRBJ2-1
CDR3 DNA: TGCGCCAGCAGCCGGAGCGGAGCCTCCGTCCCTTACGACAATGAGCAGTTCTTC
CDR3 protein: CASSRSGASVPYDNEQFF

V gene: TRBV28
clone size: NA
D gene: TRBD2
J gene: TRBJ2-5
CDR3 DNA: TGTGCCAGCAGTTTGTATGGGGTCGGGCCTAGCGGGACGGAGACCCAGTACTTC
CDR3 protein: CASSLYGVGPSGTETQYF

V gene: TRBV28
clone size: NA
D gene: NA
J gene: TRBJ2-4
CDR3 DNA: TGTGCCAGCAGTTTGCCAAGCCAGCTAACCAAAAACATTCAGTACTTC
CDR3 protein: CASSLPSQLTKNIQYF

V gene: TRBV10-2
clone size: few
D gene: TRBD2
J gene: TRBJ2-1
CDR3 DNA: TGCGCCAGCCGGACCCCACCCGGGAGGGCCGGGGATGAGCAGTTCTTC
CDR3 protein: CASRTPPGRAGDEQFF

V gene: TRBV6-2/TRBV6-3
clone size: NA
D gene: NA
J gene: TRBJ2-1
CDR3 DNA: TGTGCCAGCAGCAACCCTGCGCGGAACTACAATGAGCAGTTCTTC
CDR3 protein: CASSNPARNYNEQFF

V gene: TRBV28
clone size: many
D gene: TRBD2
J gene: TRBJ2-7
CDR3 DNA: TGTGCCAGCAGTATAGCGGGAGGCTCCTACGAGCAGTACTTC
CDR3 protein: CASSIAGGSYEQYF

V gene: TRBV20-1
clone size: NA
D gene: TRBD2
J gene: TRBJ2-1
CDR3 DNA: TGCAGTGCTAGAGATGAGGACGGGAGGGTGGGTGAGCAGTTCTTC
CDR3 protein: CSARDEDGRVGEQFF

V gene: TRBV20-1
clone size: NA
D gene: TRBD2
J gene: TRBJ2-1
CDR3 DNA: TGCAGTGCTAGAGATCCAAGGGGACTAGCGGGAGGGAGGGGCAATGAGCAGTTCTTC
CDR3 protein: CSARDPRGLAGGRGNEQFF

V gene: TRBV12-3/TRBV12-4
clone size: many
D gene: NA
J gene: TRBJ2-7
CDR3 DNA: TGTGCCAGCAGTCCGACGGTCTACGAGCAGTACTTC
CDR3 protein: CASSPTVYEQYF

V gene: TRBV11-3
clone size: many
D gene: NA
J gene: TRBJ2-5
CDR3 DNA: TGTGCCAGCAGCTTAGAGTCAGGGTCTGAAGAGACCCAGTACTTC
CDR3 protein: CASSLESGSEETQYF

V gene: TRBV19
clone size: many
D gene: TRBD2
J gene: TRBJ2-5
CDR3 DNA: TGTGCCAGTAGTATAGGAGGACTAGCGGGAGGGTCCTTCCAAGAGACCCAGTACTTC
CDR3 protein: CASSIGGLAGGSFQETQYF

V gene: TRBV2
clone size: many
D gene: TRBD2
J gene: TRBJ2-3
CDR3 DNA: TGTGCCAGCAGTGACCCCCAGACGACTAGCGGGAACTCAGATACGCAGTATTTT
CDR3 protein: CASSDPQTTSGNSDTQYF

V gene: TRBV4-1
clone size: NA
D gene: TRBD1
J gene: TRBJ1-3
CDR3 DNA: TGCGCCAGCAGCACAGGGGGCAAAACTGGAAACACCATATATTTT
CDR3 protein: CASSTGGKTGNTIYF

V gene: TRBV28
clone size: many
D gene: TRBD2
J gene: TRBJ2-3
CDR3 DNA: TGTGCCAGCAGTTCCCCCCACGCGGGAGGAACGGATACGCAGTATTTT
CDR3 protein: CASSSPHAGGTDTQYF

V gene: TRBV11-2
clone size: many
D gene: NA
J gene: TRBJ2-3
CDR3 DNA: TGTGCCAGCAGCCGAGGGCCGACGACAGCCGGGGATACGCAGTATTTT
CDR3 protein: CASSRGPTTAGDTQYF

V gene: TRBV18
clone size: many
D gene: NA
J gene: TRBJ2-7
CDR3 DNA: TGTGCCAGCTCACCACCTTTGGGGAGCTCCTACGAGCAGTACTTC
CDR3 protein: CASSPPLGSSYEQYF

V gene: TRBV19
clone size: once
D gene: TRBD1
J gene: TRBJ2-4
CDR3 DNA: TGTGCCAGTAGTAATGGACAGGGGATACAAAACATTCAGTACTTC
CDR3 protein: CASSNGQGIQNIQYF

V gene: TRBV5-5
clone size: many
D gene: NA
J gene: TRBJ2-5
CDR3 DNA: TGTGCCAGCAGCCCTGGGACCCCCCCGGAGACCCAGTACTTC
CDR3 protein: CASSPGTPPETQYF

V gene: TRBV5-1
clone size: NA
D gene: NA
J gene: TRBJ2-7
CDR3 DNA: TGCGCCAGCAGCTACCGGGACACCGGTACCTACGAGCAGTACTTC
CDR3 protein: CASSYRDTGTYEQYF

V gene: TRBV2
clone size: many
D gene: NA
J gene: TRBJ1-5
CDR3 DNA: TGTGCCAGCCGGGTGGAGGTCAATCAGCCCCAGCATTTT
CDR3 protein: CASRVEVNQPQHF

V gene: TRBV27
clone size: few
D gene: NA
J gene: TRBJ1-5
CDR3 DNA: TGTGCCAGCAGCCCCCGGGCTGTCGGTCAGCCCCAGCATTTT
CDR3 protein: CASSPRAVGQPQHF

V gene: TRBV25-1
clone size: few
D gene: TRBD1
J gene: TRBJ2-2
CDR3 DNA: TGTGCCAGCAGTGAATTTTATCTTCTGGGACAGGCGAACACCGGGGAGCTGTTTTTT
CDR3 protein: CASSEFYLLGQANTGELFF